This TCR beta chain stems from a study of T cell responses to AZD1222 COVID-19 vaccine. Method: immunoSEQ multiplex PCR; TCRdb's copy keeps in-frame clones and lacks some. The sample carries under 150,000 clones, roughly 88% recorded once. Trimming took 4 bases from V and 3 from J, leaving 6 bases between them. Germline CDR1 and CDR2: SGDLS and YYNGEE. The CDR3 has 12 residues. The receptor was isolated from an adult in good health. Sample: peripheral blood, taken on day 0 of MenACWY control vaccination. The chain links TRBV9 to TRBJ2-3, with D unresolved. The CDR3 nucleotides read TGTGCCAGCAGCCTAAAAACAGATACGCAGTATTTT. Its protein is CASSLKTDTQYF.